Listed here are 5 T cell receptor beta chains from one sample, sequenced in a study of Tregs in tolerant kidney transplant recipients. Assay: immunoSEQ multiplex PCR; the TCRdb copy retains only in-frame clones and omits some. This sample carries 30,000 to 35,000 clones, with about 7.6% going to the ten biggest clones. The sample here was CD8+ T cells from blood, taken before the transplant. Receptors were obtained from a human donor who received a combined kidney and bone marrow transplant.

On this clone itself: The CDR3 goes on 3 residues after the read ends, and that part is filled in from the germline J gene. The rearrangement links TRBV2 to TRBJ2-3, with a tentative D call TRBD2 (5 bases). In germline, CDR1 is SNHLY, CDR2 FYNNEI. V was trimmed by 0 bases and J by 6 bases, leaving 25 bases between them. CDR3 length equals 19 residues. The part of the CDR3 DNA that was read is TGTGCCAGCAGTGAAGCCCGGACTCCCTCAAGGTTTTTGTCGGATACG. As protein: CASSEARTPSRFLSDT. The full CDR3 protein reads CASSEARTPSRFLSDTQYF.

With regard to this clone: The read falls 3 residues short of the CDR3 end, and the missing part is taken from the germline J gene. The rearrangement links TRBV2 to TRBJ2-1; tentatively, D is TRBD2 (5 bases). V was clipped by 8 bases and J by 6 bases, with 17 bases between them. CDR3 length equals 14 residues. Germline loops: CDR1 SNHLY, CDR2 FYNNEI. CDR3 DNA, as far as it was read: TGTGCCAGCGAAACTAGTAACGCCCTCAATGAG. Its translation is CASETSNALNE. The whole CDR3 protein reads CASETSNALNEQFF. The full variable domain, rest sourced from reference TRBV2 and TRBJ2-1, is EPEVTQTPSHQVTQMGQEVILRCVPISNHLYFYWYRQILGQKVEFLVSFYNNEISEKSEIFDDQFSVERPDGSNFTLKIRSTKLEDSAMYFCASETSNALNEQFFGPGTRLTVL.

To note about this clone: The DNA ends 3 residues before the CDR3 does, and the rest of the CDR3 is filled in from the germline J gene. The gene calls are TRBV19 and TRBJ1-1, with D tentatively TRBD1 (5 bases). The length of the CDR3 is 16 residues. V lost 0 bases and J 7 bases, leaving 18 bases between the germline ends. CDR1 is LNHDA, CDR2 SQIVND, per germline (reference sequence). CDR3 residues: CASSIDGGAGTDEAFF. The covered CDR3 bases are TGTGCCAGTAGTATAGATGGTGGAGCAGGGACTGATGAA. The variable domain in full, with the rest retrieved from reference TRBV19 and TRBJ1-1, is DGGITQSPKYLFRKEGQNVTLSCEQNLNHDAMYWYRQDPGQGLRLIYYSQIVNDFQKGDIAEGYSVSREKKESFPLTVTSAQKNPTAFYLCASSIDGGAGTDEAFFGQGTRLTVV.

CDR3 DNA, as far as it was read: TGCAGCGTCCCCAGGGGTCGAGGCACTGAA. Amino acid sequence: CSVPRGRGTE. The CDR3 in full is CSVPRGRGTEAFF. The chain is built from TRBV29-1 and TRBJ1-1, with D perhaps matching TRBD1 (6 bases). With the read ending 3 residues before the CDR3 end, the germline J gene is used to fill in that end. Germline V gene lookup returns CDR1 SQVTM and CDR2 ANQGSEA. Trimming removed 6 bases from V and 4 bases from J, with 15 bases in between. CDR3 size: 13 residues. The full variable domain, rest sourced from reference TRBV29-1 and TRBJ1-1, is SAVISQKPSRDICQRGTSLTIQCQVDSQVTMMFWYRQQPGQSLTLIATANQGSEATYESGFVIDKFPISRPNLTFSTLTVSNMSPEDSSIYLCSVPRGRGTEAFFGQGTRLTVV.

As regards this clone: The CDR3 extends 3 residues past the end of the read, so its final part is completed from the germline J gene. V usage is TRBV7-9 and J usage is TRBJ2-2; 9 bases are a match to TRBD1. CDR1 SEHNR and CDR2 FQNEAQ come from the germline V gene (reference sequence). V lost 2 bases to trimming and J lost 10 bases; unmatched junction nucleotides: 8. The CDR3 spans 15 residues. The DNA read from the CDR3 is TGTGCCAGCAGCTTAACGGACAGGGGCATTGCGGAG. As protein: CASSLTDRGIAE. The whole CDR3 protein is CASSLTDRGIAELFF. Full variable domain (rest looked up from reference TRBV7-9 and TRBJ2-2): DTGVSQNPRHKITKRGQNVTFRCDPISEHNRLYWYRQTLGQGPEFLTYFQNEAQLEKSRLLSDRFSAERPKGSFSTLEIQRTEQGDSAMYLCASSLTDRGIAELFFGEGSRLTVL.